This T cell receptor (beta chain) was retrieved from a study of blood T cell repertoires in COVID-19. Looking at the study overall: Researchers got acute and convalescent COVID-19 samples from the United States, Italy and Spain. PBMCs, B-cell-depleted T cells, or T cells were the source of the cDNA or gDNA that made up the material.

Germline CDR1 is GTSNPN and CDR2 is SVGIG (reference sequence). The CDR3 totals 13 residues. Trimming removed 4 bases from V and 7 bases from J, with 14 bases in between. Authors' processing steps: Amplification of reference gene primers was used by the study to estimate nucleated cell counts. Clones were read by immunoSEQ multiplex PCR, and TCRdb kept only the in-frame ones, dropping some. V and J calls and clone size are as listed in that table; D and trimming were resolved from the DNA. The sample holds around 39,000 clones; 75% to 90% are singletons and the top ten take about 8.6%. This chain uses TRBV30 with TRBJ1-5, with D perhaps TRBD1 (5 bases). The clonotype originates from a man between 60 and 70 years old with active COVID-19. The sample was peripheral blood. CDR3 in DNA: TGTGCCTGGACCCTAGGGGTTCGGCAGCCCCAGCATTTT. Protein product: CAWTLGVRQPQHF.